A single sample is the source of the 14 T cell receptor beta chains below, sequenced in a study of cytomegalovirus exposure and HLA in healthy donors. The PCR used 60 Vbeta and 13 Jbeta primers. Here immunoSEQ multiplex PCR was the method, and the copy in TCRdb shows in-frame clones only, minus some. Among fewer than 250,000 clones, about 80% were seen once, and the ten largest hold approximately 6%. Sample: PBMCs. The receptors were sampled from a man aged 35-49 years in good health and CMV-seropositive.

V usage is TRBV10-3 and J usage is TRBJ2-7, with 7 nucleotides matching TRBD1. Germline V gene lookup returns CDR1 ENHRY and CDR2 SYGVKD. The ends lost 2 bases at V and 7 bases at J; junction bases unmatched: 11. The CDR3 contains 15 residues. The CDR3 spells CAISEAQQGTGEQYV. The CDR3 DNA is TGTGCCATCAGTGAGGCCCAACAGGGGACGGGGGAGCAGTACGTC.

The J gene is TRBJ2-3, the V gene TRBV7-9, with D unclear. This CDR3 has 14 residues. Between the trimmed V and J ends, which lost 5 bases and 1 base, there was a span of 10 bases. Germline V gene lookup returns CDR1 SEHNR and CDR2 FQNEAQ (reference sequence). This CDR3 is CASSRDSRTDTQYF. The CDR3 nucleotides are TGTGCCAGCAGCCGAGACTCCCGCACAGATACGCAGTATTTT. Filled out from reference TRBV7-9 and TRBJ2-3, the complete variable domain reads DTGVSQNPRHKITKRGQNVTFRCDPISEHNRLYWYRQTLGQGPEFLTYFQNEAQLEKSRLLSDRFSAERPKGSFSTLEIQRTEQGDSAMYLCASSRDSRTDTQYFGPGTRLTVL.

The chain employs TRBV21-1 and TRBJ1-5; TRBD1 is the table's D call and was not checked against the DNA. TRBV21-1 counts as a pseudogene. CDR3 length equals 17 residues. The CDR3 coding sequence is TGTGCCAGCAGCAAGGGGGACGGGACAGGGGGCAATCAGCCCCAGCATTTT. Its translation is CASSKGDGTGGNQPQHF.

This clone was observed a few times. This specimen includes other DNA sequences encoding the same CDR3. This chain links TRBV4-1 with TRBJ1-4; 7 bases are shared with TRBD1. V was pared by 4 bases and J by 8 bases, with 7 bases of the junction left unmatched. This CDR3 has 14 residues. The V gene's germline CDR1 is MGHRA and CDR2 YSYEKL. The CDR3 loop reads CASSLGTEGEKLFF. CDR3 bases: TGCGCCAGCAGCCTAGGGACAGAGGGAGAAAAACTGTTTTTT.

The table lists this clone with a count of one. The V gene is TRBV10-2, the J gene TRBJ2-7; 7 bases agree with TRBD2. This CDR3 is 13 amino acids long. Germline V gene data show CDR1 as WSHSY and CDR2 as SAAADI. The V gene end was trimmed by 7 bases and the J gene end by 3 bases; junction bases not matched to a gene: 6. CDR3 protein: CASTLTSFYEQYF. CDR3 nucleotides: TGCGCCAGCACCCTGACTAGCTTCTACGAGCAGTACTTC.

The chain has TRBV5-1 and TRBJ2-7; D is perhaps TRBD1 (6 bases). The CDR3 loop spans 13 amino acids. CDR1 and CDR2 (germline): SGHRS, YFSETQ. Trimming pared 3 bases from V and 4 bases from J, leaving 11 bases between. CDR3 residues: CASSSGTLYEQYF. For the CDR3, the DNA is TGCGCCAGCAGCTCCGGGACATTATACGAGCAGTACTTC.

J is TRBJ2-7 and V is TRBV7-2, with no clear D. Trimming took 1 base from V and 6 from J, leaving 13 bases between them. Germline V gene sequence: CDR1 SGHTA, CDR2 FQGNSA. This CDR3 region has 14 residues. CDR3 DNA sequence: TGTGCCAGCAGCTTAGACCTAGTTAGAACCGAGCAGTACGTC. Protein: CASSLDLVRTEQYV.

The rearrangement joins TRBV6-5 to TRBJ2-5, with D tentatively TRBD2 (5 bases). This CDR3 region has 16 residues. Germline V gives CDR1 MNHEY, CDR2 SVGAGI. Deletions cut 4 bases from V and 3 bases from J, with 18 bases between. As DNA, the CDR3 is TGTGCCAGCAGTTCCCGGTCAACGGGGAAGGAAGAGACCCAGTACTTC. It is translated as CASSSRSTGKEETQYF.

The chain combines TRBV19 with TRBJ1-1, with D possibly being TRBD1 (6 bases). CDR1 LNHDA and CDR2 SQIVND come from the germline V gene (reference sequence). The CDR3 has 15 amino acids. Trimming took 3 bases from V and 3 from J, leaving 14 bases between them. CDR3 nucleotide sequence: TGTGCCAGTAGTATTGTTGGGGGCCCGGACACTGAAGCTTTCTTT. This encodes CASSIVGGPDTEAFF.

The V and J genes are TRBV18 and TRBJ2-6; D gene uncertain. Between the trimmed V and J ends, which lost 3 bases and 0 bases, there was a span of 9 bases. This CDR3 is 16 amino acids long. Germline values: CDR1 KGHSH, CDR2 LQKENI. The CDR3 is CASSPIEFSGANVLTF. The CDR3 region has the DNA TGTGCCAGCTCACCGATAGAGTTCTCTGGGGCCAACGTCCTGACTTTC.

The V and J genes are TRBV5-1 and TRBJ1-3; TRBD1 agrees at 7 bases. The V gene's germline CDR1 is SGHRS and CDR2 YFSETQ. V dropped 4 bases and J dropped 4; count of bases not matched to a gene: 5. The CDR3 covers 14 residues. The CDR3 bases are TGCGCCAGCAGCCGACAGGGTTCAGGAAACACCATATATTTT. Its translation: CASSRQGSGNTIYF.

The chain recombines TRBV5-6 with TRBJ1-5; D may be TRBD1 (6 bases). This CDR3 is built from 15 residues. In germline, CDR1 is SGHDT, CDR2 YYEEEE. V lost 1 base, J lost 5 bases, and 13 bases lay in between. The CDR3 here is CASSLWGRDDQPQHF. The DNA for the CDR3 is TGTGCCAGCAGCTTGTGGGGGCGCGATGATCAGCCCCAGCATTTT.

The genes are TRBV5-6 and TRBJ2-2; possibly TRBD1 for D (5 bases). Germline-derived CDR1 and CDR2 are SGHDT and YYEEEE. Trimming shortened V by 0 bases and J by 6 bases, and 15 bases separated the two germline ends. The CDR3 extends over 16 amino acids. The CDR3 DNA follows: TGTGCCAGCAGCTTGGATTTCGGACATTTTGCCGGGGAGCTGTTTTTT. Translated, it gives CASSLDFGHFAGELFF.

This chain links TRBV6-1 with TRBJ2-7, with D perhaps matching TRBD1 (7 bases). Germline CDR1 and CDR2: MNHNS and SASEGT. V lost 7 bases and J lost 6, with 22 bases in between. The CDR3 is 15 residues long. This chain's CDR3 is CASIHDRVGRGEQYV. CDR3 DNA sequence: TGTGCCAGCATCCACGACAGGGTTGGGCGGGGCGAGCAGTACGTC.